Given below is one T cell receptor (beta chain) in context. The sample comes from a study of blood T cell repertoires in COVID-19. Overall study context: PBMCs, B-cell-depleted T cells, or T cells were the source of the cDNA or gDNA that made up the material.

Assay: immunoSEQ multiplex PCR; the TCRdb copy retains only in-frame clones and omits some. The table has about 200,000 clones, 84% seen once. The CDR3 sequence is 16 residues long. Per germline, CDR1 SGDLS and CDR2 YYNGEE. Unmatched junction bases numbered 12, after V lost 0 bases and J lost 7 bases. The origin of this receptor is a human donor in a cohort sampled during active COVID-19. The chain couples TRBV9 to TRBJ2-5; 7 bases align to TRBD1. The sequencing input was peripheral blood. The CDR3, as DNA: TGTGCCAGCAGCGTAGGACAGGGTAACCTCGGAGGGACCCAGTACTTC. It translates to CASSVGQGNLGGTQYF.